A single sample is the source of the 23 T cell receptor beta chains below, sequenced in a study of blood T cell repertoires in COVID-19 (dated by TCRdb to the early 2020s). Library creation used the immunoSEQ multiplex PCR assay. As stored in TCRdb, this immuneACCESS dataset retains in-frame rearrangements with V and J assigned. A fraction of the clones does not appear; measured against another copy, unresolved V genes explain less than half of the discrepancy, and the remainder lacks a known reason. The sample table holds about 230,000 clones, of which approximately 87% were seen once. Jointly, the top ten make up under 3% of the sample. Source material: peripheral blood. Every receptor here comes from a woman between 65 and 79 years old with active or convalescent COVID-19.

The gene calls are TRBV6-5 and TRBJ2-7, with 9 bases identical to TRBD1. Germline trimming cut 5 bases from V and 5 bases from J; bases unmatched to any gene: 10. Germline V gene sequence: CDR1 MNHEY, CDR2 SVGAGI. The CDR3 has 15 amino acids. The CDR3 here is CASSPQGAAAHEQYF. CDR3 bases: TGTGCCAGCAGTCCACAGGGGGCAGCCGCCCACGAGCAGTACTTC.

V and J are TRBV5-6 and TRBJ2-2; TRBD2 agrees at 8 bases. V was pared by 2 bases and J by 1 base, with 1 base of the junction left unmatched. The CDR3 has 15 residues. CDR1 and CDR2 from the germline V gene are SGHDT and YYEEEE. The CDR3 sequence: CASSFLAGNTGELFF. CDR3 in DNA: TGTGCCAGCAGCTTTCTAGCGGGGAACACCGGGGAGCTGTTTTTT. Filled out from reference TRBV5-6 and TRBJ2-2, the complete variable domain reads DAGVTQSPTHLIKTRGQQVTLRCSPKSGHDTVSWYQQALGQGPQFIFQYYEEEERQRGNFPDRFSGHQFPNYSSELNVNALLLGDSALYLCASSFLAGNTGELFFGEGSRLTVL.

This clone was recorded a few times. The chain employs TRBV2 and TRBJ2-4; possible D gene TRBD2, 5 bases. This CDR3 is built from 15 residues. V was pared by 2 bases and J by 1 base, with 9 bases between. CDR1 is SNHLY, CDR2 FYNNEI, per germline. CDR3 nucleotide sequence: TGTGCCAGCAGTGAACGGATAGCGGCCAAAAACATTCAGTACTTC. Amino acid sequence: CASSERIAAKNIQYF.

The chain links TRBV11-2 to TRBJ2-4; the D is unclear. CDR1 is SGHAT, CDR2 FQNNGV, per germline. There are 12 residues in the CDR3. V was pared by 3 bases and J by 7 bases, with 7 bases between. In nucleotides, the CDR3 is TGTGCCAGCAGCTTTAGCCTGAACATTCAGTACTTC. Translated: CASSFSLNIQYF.

The chain employs TRBV5-1 and TRBJ2-7, with 9 bases matching TRBD1. The CDR3 consists of 15 residues. Looked up from germline, CDR1 is SGHRS and CDR2 is YFSETQ. V was pared by 4 bases and J by 0 bases, with 5 bases of the junction left unmatched. CDR3 loop: CASSRGQGFSYEQYF. CDR3 nucleotides: TGCGCCAGCAGCAGGGGACAGGGTTTCTCCTACGAGCAGTACTTC.

The genes are TRBV6-5 and TRBJ2-1; 11 bases are shared with TRBD2. The length of the CDR3 is 14 residues. Germline trimming cut 8 bases from V and 3 bases from J; bases unmatched to any gene: 3. Germline V gene lookup returns CDR1 MNHEY and CDR2 SVGAGI. CDR3 nucleotide sequence: TGTGCCAGCTCCCTAGCGGGGGGCTACAATGAGCAGTTCTTC. Translating gives CASSLAGGYNEQFF.

The rearrangement links TRBV12-3 or TRBV12-4 to TRBJ1-2; a weak D match, TRBD1 (6 bases). Trimming took off 6 bases at V and 4 bases at J, with 12 bases between the two ends. CDR3 length: 13 amino acids. CDR3 nucleotides: TGTGCCAGCAGCGATAGGGGGAGCTATGGCTACACCTTC. It translates to CASSDRGSYGYTF.

The chain recombines TRBV18 with TRBJ1-2, with 7 bases that match TRBD1. The germline CDR1 and CDR2 sequences are KGHSH and LQKENI. The CDR3 covers 15 residues. Trimming cost V 3 bases and J 7 bases; bases outside gene matches: 11. CDR3 protein: CASSPTNRGSSGYTF. In DNA, the CDR3 is TGTGCCAGCTCACCTACGAACAGGGGCAGTTCTGGCTACACCTTC. Together with reference TRBV18 and TRBJ1-2, the CDR3 gives the full variable domain: NAGVMQNPRHLVRRRGQEARLRCSPMKGHSHVYWYRQLPEEGLKFMVYLQKENIIDESGMPKERFSAEFPKEGPSILRIQQVVRGDSAAYFCASSPTNRGSSGYTFGSGTRLTVV.

The CDR3 protein is CASSDSLSGRRTDTQYF. CDR3 sequence (DNA): TGTGCCAGCAGTGACTCCCTTAGCGGGAGACGCACAGATACGCAGTATTTT. V gene TRBV6-4 combines with J gene TRBJ2-3; TRBD2 matches at 9 bases. Germline trimming cut 0 bases from V and 1 base from J; bases unmatched to any gene: 5. The CDR3 extends over 17 amino acids. CDR1 and CDR2 (germline): MRHNA, SNTAGT.

The genes are TRBV29-1 and TRBJ1-3; 10 positions match TRBD1. V lost 4 bases and J lost 8; bases outside the gene matches: 2. This CDR3 is built from 12 residues. Germline V lookup: CDR1 SQVTM, CDR2 ANQGSEA. For the CDR3, the DNA is TGCAGCGTTGGGACAGGGGGACACACCATATATTTT. Amino acids: CSVGTGGHTIYF.

V and J are TRBV5-5 and TRBJ1-5; D unclear. CDR1 and CDR2 (germline): SGHKS, YYEKEE (reference sequence). V lost 10 bases, J lost 1 base, and 12 bases lay in between. The CDR3 sequence is 13 residues long. The CDR3 sequence is CASSGQSNQPQHF. The DNA of the CDR3 is TGTGCCTCAAGTGGGCAGAGCAATCAGCCCCAGCATTTT. Together with reference TRBV5-5 and TRBJ1-5, the CDR3 gives the full variable domain: DAGVTQSPTHLIKTRGQQVTLRCSPISGHKSVSWYQQVLGQGPQFIFQYYEKEERGRGNFPDRFSARQFPNYSSELNVNALLLGDSALYLCASSGQSNQPQHFGDGTRLSIL.

This chain uses TRBV12-3 or TRBV12-4 with TRBJ1-2; D gene unclear. Trimming took 2 bases from V and 7 from J, leaving 11 bases between them. The CDR3 has 13 residues. The CDR3 region has the DNA TGTGCCAGCAGTTTATTAGGAGGAAGTGGCTACACCTTC. Its translation is CASSLLGGSGYTF.

The V gene is TRBV4-2, the J gene TRBJ2-7; TRBD1 matches 8 bases. The germline V gene encodes CDR1 LGHNA and CDR2 YNFKEQ. J was trimmed by 1 base and V by 4 bases; bases with no gene match: 6. CDR3 length equals 15 residues. Here the CDR3 reads CASSPQRTGSYEQYF. In DNA, the CDR3 is TGTGCCAGCAGCCCGCAACGGACAGGGTCCTACGAGCAGTACTTC.

The chain joins TRBV3-1 (or the pseudogene TRBV3-2) to TRBJ2-5, with D perhaps TRBD2 (5 bases). CDR1 is LGHDT, CDR2 YNNKEL, per germline (reference sequence). The CDR3 has 18 residues. V gave up 1 base and J gave up 0 bases, with 18 bases separating them. CDR3 protein: CASSQVASRLPYQETQYF. The CDR3 region has the DNA TGTGCCAGCAGCCAAGTAGCTAGCCGTTTACCGTACCAAGAGACCCAGTACTTC.

The chain combines TRBV12-3 or TRBV12-4 with TRBJ2-7; 10 bases are shared with TRBD1. Germline trimming cut 6 bases from V and 7 bases from J; bases unmatched to any gene: 6. The CDR3 consists of 13 residues. The DNA for the CDR3 is TGTGCCAGCAGCCCCGACAGGGGGCATGAGCAGTACTTC. As protein: CASSPDRGHEQYF.

This clone was detected a few times. This chain connects TRBV19 to TRBJ2-1; TRBD2 is a possible D gene (6 bases). CDR3 length: 15 residues. In germline, CDR1 is LNHDA, CDR2 SQIVND (reference sequence). With 4 bases removed from V and 3 bases from J, the gap between germline ends came to 13 bases. Here the CDR3 DNA reads TGTGCCAGTAGTACTACCCCGGGGGTCTACAATGAGCAGTTCTTC. Translating gives CASSTTPGVYNEQFF. Combining the CDR3 with reference TRBV19 and TRBJ2-1 gives the whole variable domain DGGITQSPKYLFRKEGQNVTLSCEQNLNHDAMYWYRQDPGQGLRLIYYSQIVNDFQKGDIAEGYSVSREKKESFPLTVTSAQKNPTAFYLCASSTTPGVYNEQFFGPGTRLTVL.

The gene calls are TRBV28 and TRBJ2-5, with 10 bases aligning to TRBD2. J lost 5 bases, V lost 4 bases, and 7 bases had no gene match. This CDR3 has 15 amino acids. Germline V lookup: CDR1 MDHEN, CDR2 SYDVKM. This chain's CDR3 is CASSWSGRAGETQYF. CDR3 DNA sequence: TGTGCCAGCAGTTGGAGCGGGAGGGCCGGTGAGACCCAGTACTTC.

The chain uses TRBV5-3 and TRBJ2-1, with D perhaps TRBD1 (7 bases). TRBV5-3 is assigned to the ORF class and has an uncertain function. Trimming left V 4 bases short and J 0 bases short, with 14 bases between. The CDR3 extends over 16 amino acids. The CDR3 sequence is CARSPQGDCSYNEQFF. The CDR3 DNA follows: TGTGCCAGAAGCCCCCAGGGGGACTGCTCCTACAATGAGCAGTTCTTC.

The chain carries TRBV7-3 and TRBJ1-2, with a tentative D call TRBD1 (6 bases). The germline CDR1 and CDR2 sequences are SGHTA and FQGTGA. Trimming cost V 6 bases and J 4 bases, with 15 bases left between them. The CDR3 covers 14 residues. CDR3: CASRASGTIYGYTF. The CDR3 DNA follows: TGTGCCAGCAGGGCGTCCGGGACAATCTATGGCTACACCTTC.

CDR3 DNA sequence: TGTGCCAGCAGTAGGCTAGCGGGAGTATCGGCCACCCAGTACTTC. It yields the protein CASSRLAGVSATQYF. The chain uses TRBV6-5 and TRBJ2-5, with 10 bases fitting TRBD2. With 5 bases clipped from V and 8 bases from J, the junction kept 11 bases outside the gene matches. Germline CDR1 and CDR2: MNHEY and SVGAGI. The CDR3 is 15 amino acids.

This chain uses TRBV7-8 with TRBJ2-5; weak D call: TRBD1 (6 bases). The CDR3 loop spans 15 amino acids. Germline lookup yields CDR1 SGHVS and CDR2 FQNEAQ. Between the trimmed V and J ends, which lost 2 bases and 5 bases, there was a span of 15 bases. CDR3 DNA sequence: TGTGCCAGCAGCTTATCCCTGCAGGGGTTGGAGACCCAGTACTTC. Protein sequence: CASSLSLQGLETQYF.

The rearrangement joins TRBV5-1 to TRBJ2-7, with a possible D match to TRBD1 (6 bases). The CDR3 has 14 residues. The germline V gene has CDR1 SGHRS and CDR2 YFSETQ. Between the trimmed V and J ends, which lost 4 bases and 6 bases, there was a span of 17 bases. Written as DNA, the CDR3 is TGCGCCAGCAGCATAGAGGACAGCACTAGCGAGCAGTACTTC. As protein: CASSIEDSTSEQYF. The variable domain in full, completed from reference TRBV5-1 and TRBJ2-7, reads KAGVTQTPRYLIKTRGQQVTLSCSPISGHRSVSWYQQTPGQGLQFLFEYFSETQRNKGNFPGRFSGRQFSNSRSEMNVSTLELGDSALYLCASSIEDSTSEQYFGPGTRLTVT.

The sample holds a few counts of this clone. The rearrangement links TRBV7-2 to TRBJ2-7; 9 nucleotides agree with TRBD2. J was trimmed by 7 bases and V by 2 bases; bases with no gene match: 9. CDR1 is SGHTA and CDR2 is FQGNSA in the germline V gene. The CDR3 totals 15 residues. The CDR3 DNA reads TGTGCCAGCAGCTTAAGCGGGGGGCTCCAATTGGAGCAGTACTTC. It is translated as CASSLSGGLQLEQYF.